The 27 T cell receptor beta chains below were found in one sample sequenced in a study of post-analysis software for immune sequencing data (dated by TCRdb to the mid-2010s). The method was PCR. TCRdb names Illumina HiSeq 2500 as the instrument used. Unique molecular identifiers were incorporated into TCR beta cDNA libraries to reduce PCR and sequencing biases. TCRdb cleaned the public reads at Q25 with fastp, built clones with MiXCR and kept in-frame beta chains. Entries that share a CDR3 protein sequence are merged under the most common genes and DNA. The sample includes roughly 400,000 distinct CDR3 sequences, with more than 30% observed a single time. The ten largest clones take up 7.6% of the sample. Points the paper makes about the study in general: Significantly higher frequencies in patients than in controls were found for five TRBV segments, including TRBV5-6, TRBV5-1 and TRBV20-1.

Their recognized antigens are unknown. The sample consisted of blood. Receptors were obtained from a girl aged 2-9 years with multiple sclerosis.

This clonotype was counted a few times. The chain recombines TRBV20-1 with TRBJ2-7; no clear D gene. The CDR3 covers 15 residues. The germline V gene encodes CDR1 DFQATT and CDR2 SNEGSKA (reference sequence). CDR3 protein: CSLSAVGEPHYEQYF. CDR3 nucleotide sequence: TGCAGCCTATCGGCGGTAGGCGAACCCCACTACGAGCAGTACTTC.

The CDR3 is CASSSPAGTGVLQPQHF. The CDR3 bases are TGTGCCAGCAGTTCCCCAGCCGGGACAGGGGTCTTGCAGCCCCAGCATTTT. V is TRBV28 and J is TRBJ1-5; 10 bases align to TRBD1. CDR1 and CDR2 from the germline V gene are MDHEN and SYDVKM. The CDR3 has 17 residues. The V gene end was trimmed by 4 bases and the J gene end by 7 bases; junction bases not matched to a gene: 13.

V and J are TRBV12-3 or TRBV12-4 and TRBJ1-1, with D maybe TRBD1 (6 bases). Trimming pared 3 bases from V and 4 bases from J, leaving 9 bases between. This CDR3 comprises 13 residues. Written as DNA, the CDR3 is TGTGCCAGCAGTTTCGGACAGTCCACTGAAGCTTTCTTT. Protein sequence: CASSFGQSTEAFF.

In its sample, this clonotype was seen a few times. The V and J genes are TRBV29-1 and TRBJ1-2; no definite D call. The V gene's germline CDR1 is SQVTM and CDR2 ANQGSEA. V lost 5 bases and J lost 1, with 14 bases in between. The CDR3 sequence is 14 residues long. CDR3 protein: CSVTLGDGNYGYTF. CDR3 sequence (DNA): TGCAGCGTTACATTGGGTGACGGTAACTATGGCTACACCTTC.

In this sample, this clonotype turned up a few times. The chain employs TRBV6-6 and TRBJ2-5; 8 nucleotides line up with TRBD1. The CDR3 is 17 amino acids. Unmatched junction bases numbered 13, after V lost 2 bases and J lost 5 bases. The germline gives CDR1 MNHNY, CDR2 SVGAGI (reference sequence). The CDR3 loop reads CASSYLPRTGRFETQYF. For the CDR3, the DNA is TGTGCCAGCAGTTACCTCCCCCGGACAGGGAGGTTCGAGACCCAGTACTTC.

There are a few counts of this clonotype. J is TRBJ1-5 and V is TRBV7-6; unclear D gene. The CDR3 totals 14 residues. Germline V CDR1 and CDR2: SGHVS, FNYEAQ. Trimming cost V 5 bases and J 2 bases, with 10 bases left between them. In DNA form, the CDR3 reads TGTGCCAGCAGCGGTCCTGGGGGCAATCAGCCCCAGCATTTT. Protein product: CASSGPGGNQPQHF.

This clonotype was detected only a few times. This chain connects TRBV6-6 to TRBJ1-4; D remains unclear. Trimming pared 3 bases from V and 4 bases from J, leaving 6 bases between. The germline gives CDR1 MNHNY, CDR2 SVGAGI (reference sequence). The CDR3 extends over 13 amino acids. CDR3 sequence: CASSYGSNEKLFF. In nucleotides, the CDR3 is TGTGCCAGCAGTTATGGTAGTAATGAAAAACTGTTTTTT.

This rearrangement joins TRBV11-1 to TRBJ2-5; 9 bases line up with TRBD2. This CDR3 comprises 14 residues. The trim removed 5 bases at V and 5 bases at J, leaving 6 bases unmatched. Germline values: CDR1 SGHAT, CDR2 FQDESV (reference sequence). The CDR3 protein is CASSRHGTSETQYF. CDR3 DNA sequence: TGTGCCAGCAGCCGCCACGGGACTAGCGAGACCCAGTACTTC.

The CDR3 sequence: CASSLPTAHNYGYTF. CDR3 nucleotides: TGTGCCAGCAGTTTACCCACAGCACACAACTATGGCTACACCTTC. This rearrangement joins TRBV28 to TRBJ1-2; D is unresolved. Trimming left V 2 bases short and J 2 bases short, with 12 bases between. CDR1 is MDHEN, CDR2 SYDVKM, per germline. CDR3 length equals 15 residues.

The CDR3 bases are TGTGCCAGCAGCTCGCGGGGGACAACTAATGAAAAACTGTTTTTT. It codes for CASSSRGTTNEKLFF. V is TRBV5-4 and J is TRBJ1-4; a possible D gene is TRBD1 (5 bases). Germline loops: CDR1 SGHNT, CDR2 YYREEE (reference sequence). This CDR3 spans 15 amino acids. Trimming took 3 bases from V and 0 from J, leaving 9 bases between them. Based on the CDR3 plus reference TRBV5-4 and TRBJ1-4, the full variable domain is ETGVTQSPTHLIKTRGQQVTLRCSSQSGHNTVSWYQQALGQGPQFIFQYYREEENGRGNFPPRFSGLQFPNYSSELNVNALELDDSALYLCASSSRGTTNEKLFFGSGTQLSVL.

The J gene is TRBJ1-5, the V gene TRBV12-3 or TRBV12-4, with a tentative D call TRBD1 (5 bases). V lost 5 bases and J lost 3, with 17 bases in between. The CDR3 totals 16 residues. CDR3 nucleotide sequence: TGTGCCAGCAGTCCCGTCGGGGCCGCGTACAATCAGCCCCAGCATTTT. The encoded protein is CASSPVGAAYNQPQHF.

V gene TRBV7-9 combines with J gene TRBJ1-2; tentatively, D is TRBD1 (6 bases). The CDR3 spans 14 residues. Germline CDR1 SEHNR, CDR2 FQNEAQ (reference sequence). V was shortened by 4 bases and J by 6 bases, with 15 bases between the two germline ends. CDR3 sequence reads: CASSSMGGLDGYTF. CDR3 bases: TGTGCCAGCAGCTCCATGGGGGGGCTGGATGGCTACACCTTC.

Only a few counts were recorded for this clonotype. The chain has TRBV18 and TRBJ1-1; D gene unclear. This CDR3 is built from 12 residues. Germline loops: CDR1 KGHSH, CDR2 LQKENI. V was clipped by 3 bases and J by 12 bases, with 14 bases between them. The CDR3 loop is CASSPNSWETFF. The CDR3 DNA reads TGTGCCAGCTCACCGAACTCCTGGGAGACTTTCTTT.

This clonotype was counted many times. The V and J genes are TRBV7-9 and TRBJ1-2, with D tentatively TRBD1 (6 bases). V lost 0 bases to trimming and J lost 1 base, with 12 bases between them. The CDR3 has 16 residues. Per germline, CDR1 SEHNR and CDR2 FQNEAQ (reference sequence). The CDR3 nucleotides read TGTGCCAGCAGCTTAGCGGCAGGGGAGGATAACTATGGCTACACCTTC. It is translated as CASSLAAGEDNYGYTF.

This clonotype was observed a handful of times. V is TRBV7-2 and J is TRBJ2-5; maybe TRBD1 (6 bases). The DNA matches TRBJ2-7 better at its end, which makes the J call doubtful. Germline CDR1 reads SGHTA; CDR2 reads FQGNSA. This CDR3 region has 16 residues. The CDR3 DNA reads as TGTGCCAGCAGCTCCCCTTCCCGGACAGATTCCTACGAGCAGTACTTC. This gives the protein CASSSPSRTDSYEQYF.

The V gene is TRBV20-1, the J gene TRBJ2-3; D may be TRBD1 or TRBD2 (6 bases each). Trimming cost V 3 bases and J 3 bases, with 13 bases left between them. Germline CDR1 DFQATT, CDR2 SNEGSKA (reference sequence). The CDR3 is 14 residues long. CDR3 bases: TGCAGTGCTAGCGGGGGCCCTCCTACAGATACGCAGTATTTT. Amino acids: CSASGGPPTDTQYF.

This CDR3 is CASSLARVAYEQYF. The CDR3 DNA follows: TGTGCCAGCAGTTTAGCGAGAGTAGCCTACGAGCAGTACTTC. The J gene is TRBJ2-7, the V gene TRBV28; no definite D call. Trimming pared 2 bases from V and 2 bases from J, leaving 10 bases between. Looked up from germline, CDR1 is MDHEN and CDR2 is SYDVKM. The CDR3 has 14 amino acids.

A remark on this clonotype: Sequence at one end of the junction differs from germline and may be a read error. J is TRBJ1-2 and V is TRBV10-3; D is possibly TRBD1 (5 bases). The CDR3 is 17 amino acids. Germline lookup yields CDR1 ENHRY and CDR2 SYGVKD. For the CDR3, the DNA is TGTGCCATCAGTGAGTCGAGGGGAGAGGAGGCTAACTATGGCCACACCTTC. Translated: CAISESRGEEANYGHTF.

This clonotype was counted between two and nine times. The CDR3: CASRTGTSSSYEQYF. Here the CDR3 DNA reads TGTGCCAGCAGGACCGGGACATCGAGCTCCTACGAGCAGTACTTC. The chain combines TRBV12-3 or TRBV12-4 with TRBJ2-7; possible D gene TRBD1, 6 bases. The CDR3 spans 15 residues. V was shortened by 6 bases and J by 0 bases, with 15 bases between the two germline ends.

The chain joins TRBV5-1 to TRBJ1-2; TRBD1 might be the D (6 bases). The CDR3 runs 13 residues. Looked up from germline, CDR1 is SGHRS and CDR2 is YFSETQ. V lost 0 bases and J lost 4, with 7 bases in between. The CDR3 region is CASSLADSYGYTF. In DNA, the CDR3 is TGCGCCAGCAGCTTGGCGGACAGCTATGGCTACACCTTC. Drawing the rest from reference TRBV5-1 and TRBJ1-2, the complete variable domain is KAGVTQTPRYLIKTRGQQVTLSCSPISGHRSVSWYQQTPGQGLQFLFEYFSETQRNKGNFPGRFSGRQFSNSRSEMNVSTLELGDSALYLCASSLADSYGYTFGSGTRLTVV.

The CDR3 loop is CASSQWGGRGNEQFF. The CDR3 DNA sequence: TGTGCCAGCAGCCAATGGGGGGGTAGGGGCAATGAGCAGTTCTTC. The chain employs TRBV3-1 and TRBJ2-1, with TRBD2 matching over 7 bases. This CDR3 spans 15 amino acids. The junction had 7 bases not matched to a gene; V was cut back by 2 bases and J by 6 bases. Germline CDR1 reads LGHDT; CDR2 reads YNNKEL (reference sequence).

V and J are TRBV5-1 and TRBJ1-1, with TRBD1 matching 9 bases. Germline-derived CDR1 and CDR2 are SGHRS and YFSETQ. This CDR3 contains 15 residues. The J segment lost 5 bases and the V segment lost 3 bases, leaving 8 bases of the junction unmatched. CDR3 coding DNA: TGCGCCAGCAGCTCCGGGACAGGGCCGGGGACTGAAGCTTTCTTT. Translating gives CASSSGTGPGTEAFF.

The rearrangement links TRBV5-1 to TRBJ2-1; 9 positions agree with TRBD1. The trim removed 2 bases at V and 0 bases at J, leaving 12 bases unmatched. This CDR3 contains 19 residues. Looked up from germline, CDR1 is SGHRS and CDR2 is YFSETQ. The CDR3 spells CASSFVPGQGPSSYNEQFF. CDR3 bases: TGCGCCAGCAGCTTCGTCCCGGGACAGGGCCCGAGCTCCTACAATGAGCAGTTCTTC.

The rearrangement joins TRBV13 to TRBJ2-7, with a tentative D call TRBD1 (5 bases). V was trimmed by 3 bases and J by 1 base, leaving 22 bases between them. The CDR3 sequence is 18 residues long. From germline, CDR1 is PRHDT and CDR2 FYEKMQ (reference sequence). CDR3 nucleotides: TGTGCCAGCAGCTTCCGCACCCCCGAAAAGACAGAGTCCTACGAGCAGTACTTC. This gives the protein CASSFRTPEKTESYEQYF.

This clonotype came up a few times. V is TRBV5-4 and J is TRBJ1-1; D is possibly TRBD1 (5 bases). In germline, CDR1 is SGHNT, CDR2 YYREEE (reference sequence). The V end was cut by 5 bases, the J end by 4 bases, with 15 bases between. CDR3 length: 14 residues. CDR3 nucleotides: TGTGCCAGCAGTTCCAAACCGGGGGGCACTGAAGCTTTCTTT. Translation: CASSSKPGGTEAFF.

This clonotype was picked up a small number of times. This chain links TRBV9 with TRBJ2-5; D is unclear. The CDR3 covers 15 residues. V lost 0 bases and J lost 0, with 9 bases in between. CDR1 and CDR2 from the germline V gene are SGDLS and YYNGEE. The CDR3 nucleotides are TGTGCCAGCAGCGTAGGTGTTATCTACCAAGAGACCCAGTACTTC. It codes for CASSVGVIYQETQYF.

This clonotype was seen repeatedly, ten times or more. A single base separates this from a much larger clone, so it may be a read error. This sequence joins TRBV12-3 or TRBV12-4 and TRBJ1-2; 8 bases are a match to TRBD1. V dropped 6 bases and J dropped 6; count of bases not matched to a gene: 6. The CDR3 has 13 residues. CDR3 nucleotide sequence: TGTGCCAGCAGCTACGACAGGGGAGATGGCTACACCTTC. It specifies CASSYDRGDGYTF.